Below are 26 T cell receptor beta chains sequenced from a single sample in a study of breast tumors, draining lymph nodes, adjacent tissues. MiXCR, run by TCRdb on the multiplex PCR reads, gives a single entry per CDR3 protein. The repertoire holds over 200,000 distinct CDR3 sequences, with roughly 32% as singletons. Samples came from axillary lymph nodes draining the breast cancer. The sequenced sample was axillary lymph node tissue. These receptors all come from a female donor with breast cancer. Some clones in this sample may be carry-over from other donors' samples.

This clonotype came up many times. The rearrangement links TRBV28 to TRBJ2-5, with TRBD1 as a possible D gene (6 bases). The CDR3 runs 16 residues. Per the germline V gene, CDR1 is MDHEN and CDR2 is SYDVKM. The V end lost 3 bases, the J end lost 2 bases, and 16 bases lay between the germline ends. The DNA for the CDR3 is TGTGCCAGCAGTTTCCCCGGGACACCGCCGCAAGAGACCCAGTACTTC. Translating it yields CASSFPGTPPQETQYF.

V is TRBV19 and J is TRBJ2-5; 12 bases align to TRBD2. Germline values: CDR1 LNHDA, CDR2 SQIVND (reference sequence). This CDR3 spans 15 amino acids. Germline trimming cut 3 bases from V and 4 bases from J; bases unmatched to any gene: 3. The DNA for the CDR3 is TGTGCCAGTAGTATCCTAGCGGGAGGGGGAGAGACCCAGTACTTC. As protein: CASSILAGGGETQYF.

In its sample, this clonotype was seen many times. CDR3 nucleotide sequence: TGTGCCAGCAGTTTTGTGGTAACTGCGGGGGCCAACGTCCTGACTTTC. Its protein product is CASSFVVTAGANVLTF. This sequence joins TRBV12-3 or TRBV12-4 and TRBJ2-6; D remains unclear. The CDR3 length is 16 residues. V was clipped by 3 bases and J by 4 bases, with 13 bases between them.

V gene TRBV7-6 combines with J gene TRBJ2-3; 14 bases are a match to TRBD2. The germline gives CDR1 SGHVS, CDR2 FNYEAQ. The CDR3 covers 17 residues. V trimming: 4 bases; J trimming: 1 base; junction bases outside the gene matches: 4. The CDR3 bases are TGTGCCAGCAGCTCGGGACTAGCGGGGGCCCGCACAGATACGCAGTATTTT. Translating gives CASSSGLAGARTDTQYF.

The sample holds a few counts of this clonotype. A much bigger clone sits one base away, suggesting this may be a read error. The V and J genes are TRBV20-1 and TRBJ1-2; D might be TRBD1 (5 bases). Germline loops: CDR1 DFQATT, CDR2 SNEGSKA (reference sequence). The CDR3 totals 12 residues. CDR3 protein: CSASGQGYGSTF. The CDR3 DNA is TGCAGTGCTAGCGGGCAGGGTTATGGCTCCACCTTC.

The chain couples TRBV11-2 to TRBJ1-1; no firm D call. CDR3 length equals 14 residues. Trimming left V 5 bases short and J 0 bases short, with 10 bases between. Germline CDR1 and CDR2: SGHAT and FQNNGV. CDR3 in DNA: TGTGCCAGCAGCCTACGGACCCTGAACACTGAAGCTTTCTTT. Its protein product is CASSLRTLNTEAFF.

This clonotype has at least ten counts. The V and J genes are TRBV24-1 and TRBJ1-3; 7 bases match TRBD1. Germline CDR1 and CDR2: KGHDR and SFDVKD. Trimming cost V 7 bases and J 1 base; bases outside gene matches: 12. The CDR3 loop spans 17 amino acids. CDR3: CATRNRQGPASGNTIYF. The CDR3 nucleotides are TGTGCCACCAGAAACCGACAGGGCCCTGCATCTGGAAACACCATATATTTT.

This clonotype was picked up many times. The chain uses TRBV6-6 and TRBJ2-3; TRBD1 matches 8 bases. The V segment lost 7 bases and the J segment 4 bases; nucleotides outside the gene matches: 13. The CDR3 runs 16 residues. The germline CDR1 and CDR2 sequences are MNHNY and SVGAGI (reference sequence). CDR3 sequence reads: CASTSGTGRGSDTQYF. The CDR3 DNA sequence: TGTGCCAGCACCTCCGGGACAGGTCGGGGCTCAGATACGCAGTATTTT.

V gene TRBV7-3 combines with J gene TRBJ2-2; D remains ambiguous. Germline-derived CDR1 and CDR2 are SGHTA and FQGTGA. The CDR3 sequence is 11 residues long. V dropped 3 bases and J dropped 7 bases, with 3 bases sitting between them. CDR3 in DNA: TGTGCCAGCAGCTTCATCGGGGAGCTGTTTTTT. Residues: CASSFIGELFF.

In this sample, this clonotype turned up many times. The chain carries TRBV5-5 and TRBJ2-1; no firm D call. The germline V gene encodes CDR1 SGHKS and CDR2 YYEKEE (reference sequence). V shed 4 bases and J shed 9 bases, with 14 bases lying between them. The CDR3 sequence is 13 residues long. The CDR3 DNA is TGTGCCAGCAGCCCCGATCTATTCGGTGAGCAGTTCTTC. Its translation: CASSPDLFGEQFF. Using reference TRBV5-5 and TRBJ2-1 for the parts outside the CDR3, the full variable domain is DAGVTQSPTHLIKTRGQQVTLRCSPISGHKSVSWYQQVLGQGPQFIFQYYEKEERGRGNFPDRFSARQFPNYSSELNVNALLLGDSALYLCASSPDLFGEQFFGPGTRLTVL.

This clonotype was seen repeatedly, ten times or more. The chain carries TRBV7-9 and TRBJ2-3; D tentatively fits TRBD1 or TRBD2 (7 bases each). The CDR3 contains 15 residues. Germline V gene lookup returns CDR1 SEHNR and CDR2 FQNEAQ (reference sequence). V was clipped by 5 bases and J by 6 bases, with 18 bases between them. The CDR3 protein is CASSLGGGGADTQYF. The CDR3 coding sequence is TGTGCCAGCAGCCTTGGGGGAGGGGGCGCGGATACGCAGTATTTT.

This clonotype was recorded many times. This sequence joins TRBV7-3 and TRBJ2-1, with TRBD2 matching over 8 bases. CDR3 length equals 15 residues. Germline V gene lookup returns CDR1 SGHTA and CDR2 FQGTGA. The ends lost 6 bases at V and 8 bases at J; junction bases unmatched: 12. CDR3 region: CASRRAGTRSDEQFF. The DNA of the CDR3 is TGTGCCAGCAGACGCGCCGGGACTAGAAGCGATGAGCAGTTCTTC.

A note on this clonotype: A much larger clone lies a single base off, so this may be a read error. V gene TRBV6-2 or TRBV6-3 combines with J gene TRBJ1-4; a weak D match, TRBD1 (5 bases). Germline CDR1 MNHEY, CDR2 SVGEGT. The CDR3 loop spans 14 amino acids. The germline V and J ends were trimmed by 8 bases and 2 bases, with 12 bases remaining between them. CDR3 loop: CASGEGLTNEKLFF. The CDR3 bases are TGTGCCAGCGGGGAGGGACTGACTAATGAAAAACTGTTTTTT.

This clonotype showed up many times. At one boundary the junction diverges from the germline segment, which might be a read error. V is TRBV4-1 and J is TRBJ2-1; 10 bases align to TRBD2. In germline, CDR1 is MGHRA, CDR2 YSYEKL. The CDR3 runs 17 residues. CDR3 in amino acids: CASSQLLAGVGYNEQLF. CDR3 coding DNA: TGCGCCAGCAGCCAGCTTCTAGCGGGAGTGGGATACAATGAGCAGCTCTTC.

This clonotype appeared many times. V gene TRBV19 combines with J gene TRBJ2-7, with a possible D match to TRBD1 (5 bases). Per germline, CDR1 LNHDA and CDR2 SQIVND (reference sequence). This CDR3 comprises 16 residues. With 3 bases removed from V and 0 bases from J, the gap between germline ends came to 15 bases. CDR3 region: CASSISQTAGSYEQYF. In DNA, the CDR3 is TGTGCCAGTAGTATCTCTCAGACAGCTGGCTCCTACGAGCAGTACTTC.

Regarding this clonotype: A single base separates this from a much larger clone, so it may be a read error. V usage is TRBV6-2 or TRBV6-3 and J usage is TRBJ2-7; the D is unclear. Trimming left V 5 bases short and J 4 bases short, with 9 bases between. The germline CDR1 and CDR2 sequences are MNHEY and SVGEGT. There are 12 residues in the CDR3. The CDR3 here is CASSHTPYEQYF. CDR3 nucleotides: TGTGCCAGCAGTCACACCCCATACGAGCAGTACTTC.

V is TRBV15 and J is TRBJ1-1; D gene ambiguous. V was trimmed by 3 bases and J by 2 bases, leaving 10 bases between them. CDR3 length equals 14 residues. CDR1 is LNHNV and CDR2 is YYDKDF in the germline V gene (reference sequence). The CDR3 sequence is CATSSSRINTEAFF. DNA of the CDR3: TGTGCCACCAGCAGTTCGCGAATCAACACTGAAGCTTTCTTT.

This clonotype showed up many times. The chain has TRBV10-3 and TRBJ2-7; 9 nucleotides match TRBD1. The length of the CDR3 is 15 residues. V was pared by 6 bases and J by 5 bases, with 11 bases of the junction left unmatched. Germline V gene data show CDR1 as ENHRY and CDR2 as SYGVKD. The CDR3 is CAISQPGTGYDEQYF. CDR3 in DNA: TGTGCCATCAGCCAACCCGGGACAGGGTACGACGAGCAGTACTTC.

This clonotype was picked up many times. The V gene is TRBV11-3, the J gene TRBJ2-3; TRBD2 aligns across 7 bases. This CDR3 has 16 amino acids. V lost 1 base to trimming and J lost 1 base; unmatched junction nucleotides: 5. Germline V gene sequence: CDR1 SGHNT, CDR2 YENEEA. This chain's CDR3 is CASSLGEGSGTDTQYF. CDR3 DNA: TGTGCCAGCAGCTTAGGGGAGGGCTCGGGCACAGATACGCAGTATTTT.

The chain joins TRBV18 to TRBJ2-1; D remains unclear. Per the germline V gene, CDR1 is KGHSH and CDR2 is LQKENI. Trimming pared 5 bases from V and 0 bases from J, leaving 5 bases between. The CDR3 consists of 13 residues. DNA of the CDR3: TGTGCCAGCTCATATAGCTCCTACAATGAGCAGTTCTTC. As protein: CASSYSSYNEQFF.

Concerning this clonotype itself: One end of the junction varies from germline; a read error may be responsible. CDR3 sequence reads: CSAREFGGLAGRPYSEQSF. CDR3 sequence (DNA): TGCAGTGCTAGAGAGTTTGGGGGGCTAGCGGGCCGGCCCTACAGTGAGCAGTCCTTC. The genes are TRBV20-1 and TRBJ2-1; TRBD2 aligns across 8 bases. Germline assignment: CDR1 DFQATT and CDR2 SNEGSKA (reference sequence). This CDR3 spans 19 amino acids.

The chain employs TRBV5-4 and TRBJ2-2; 9 bases map to TRBD2. Germline V gene data show CDR1 as SGHNT and CDR2 as YYREEE (reference sequence). V was pared by 3 bases and J by 1 base, with 4 bases of the junction left unmatched. The CDR3 runs to 16 residues. The CDR3 loop reads CASSYHSGRNTGELFF. Here the CDR3 DNA reads TGTGCCAGCAGCTACCATAGCGGGAGGAACACCGGGGAGCTGTTTTTT.

Details on this clonotype: The CDR3 ends on some other residue instead of the conserved phenylalanine or tryptophan, so this is likely a read error. The chain combines TRBV10-3 with TRBJ2-7; 7 bases are a match to TRBD2. This CDR3 has 14 amino acids. After removal of 2 bases from V and 5 bases from J, the junction contained 6 bases not matched to a gene. Germline CDR1 ENHRY, CDR2 SYGVKD. In nucleotides, the CDR3 is TGTGCCATCAGTGAGGGGCGCGGGGGAAACGAGCAGTACTAC. Translation gives CAISEGRGGNEQYY.

In this sample, this clonotype turned up many times. The genes are TRBV5-8 and TRBJ2-7; perhaps TRBD2 as D (6 bases). The CDR3 is 13 residues long. Trimming removed 6 bases from V and 0 bases from J, with 10 bases in between. CDR1 is SGHTS and CDR2 is YDEGEE in the germline V gene. The CDR3 here is CASMRDPSYEQYF. CDR3 in DNA: TGTGCCAGCATGCGGGACCCCTCCTACGAGCAGTACTTC.

This clonotype was detected ten times or more. The V call is TRBV5-1, the J call TRBJ2-5; unclear D gene. The germline V and J ends were trimmed by 2 bases and 5 bases, with 13 bases remaining between them. The CDR3 contains 14 residues. Germline-derived CDR1 and CDR2 are SGHRS and YFSETQ. The CDR3 loop is CASSFTPGRETQYF. CDR3 in DNA: TGCGCCAGCAGCTTCACCCCCGGGCGGGAGACCCAGTACTTC.

The rearrangement links TRBV15 to TRBJ1-6, with D unclear. Germline CDR1 LNHNV, CDR2 YYDKDF (reference sequence). The CDR3 contains 16 residues. V was pared by 0 bases and J by 6 bases, with 12 bases between. The CDR3 loop is CATSRELAGGNSPLHF. Here the CDR3 DNA reads TGTGCCACCAGCAGAGAACTAGCGGGAGGTAATTCACCCCTCCACTTT. The entire variable domain, with the rest obtained from reference TRBV15 and TRBJ1-6, is as follows: DAMVIQNPRYQVTQFGKPVTLSCSQTLNHNVMYWYQQKSSQAPKLLFHYYDKDFNNEADTPDNFQSRRPNTSFCFLDIRSPGLGDTAMYLCATSRELAGGNSPLHFGNGTRLTVT.